The next 24 T cell receptor beta chains were all read from a single sample in a study of shared clonotypes between healthy human individuals. Repertoires were generated with immunoSEQ multiplex PCR, while TCRdb's copy carries only in-frame clones and drops some. The sample yields 1,400,000 or so clones, approximately 98.5% seen once. Material: naive CD4+ T cells sorted from blood. As to subset: CD45RA+ positively selected. The receptors were sampled from a man aged 25-40 years in good health.

The DNA for the CDR3 is TGTGCCGGCGGAGCCGCCACTGGAAACACCATATATTTT. This sequence encodes CAGGAATGNTIYF. The V call is TRBV19, the J call TRBJ1-3, with D unclear. V dropped 11 bases and J dropped 2 bases, with 13 bases sitting between them. Looked up from germline, CDR1 is LNHDA and CDR2 is SQIVND (reference sequence). This CDR3 is built from 13 residues.

The chain joins TRBV18 to TRBJ2-7; no definite D call. CDR3 length: 13 residues. CDR1 and CDR2 from the germline V gene are KGHSH and LQKENI. Trimming left V 6 bases short and J 6 bases short, with 15 bases between. CDR3 nucleotides: TGTGCCAGCTCCCCCGAAGAGCTCATCGAGCAGTACTTC. Protein product: CASSPEELIEQYF. Supplemented by reference TRBV18 and TRBJ2-7, the full variable domain reads NAGVMQNPRHLVRRRGQEARLRCSPMKGHSHVYWYRQLPEEGLKFMVYLQKENIIDESGMPKERFSAEFPKEGPSILRIQQVVRGDSAAYFCASSPEELIEQYFGPGTRLTVT.

This clone has only one observation. The J gene is TRBJ2-2, the V gene TRBV7-8; TRBD1 aligns across 9 bases. The length of the CDR3 is 17 residues. Germline V gene data show CDR1 as SGHVS and CDR2 as FQNEAQ. Trimming took 1 base from V and 4 from J; bases not matched to a gene: 7. The CDR3 DNA reads as TGTGCCAGCAGCTTAGGCACAGGGGGCAGGATCACCGGGGAGCTGTTTTTT. It yields the protein CASSLGTGGRITGELFF.

The gene calls are TRBV19 and TRBJ2-1; D remains unclear. CDR1 and CDR2 (germline): LNHDA, SQIVND (reference sequence). Trimming took off 6 bases at V and 3 bases at J, with 15 bases between the two ends. The CDR3 is 15 amino acids. The CDR3: CASSKYEGYYNEQFF. The CDR3 bases are TGTGCCAGTAGCAAGTATGAAGGCTACTACAATGAGCAGTTCTTC. The whole variable domain, remainder taken from reference TRBV19 and TRBJ2-1, is DGGITQSPKYLFRKEGQNVTLSCEQNLNHDAMYWYRQDPGQGLRLIYYSQIVNDFQKGDIAEGYSVSREKKESFPLTVTSAQKNPTAFYLCASSKYEGYYNEQFFGPGTRLTVL.

The chain uses TRBV7-3 and TRBJ2-6; D is unresolved. Germline assignment: CDR1 SGHTA and CDR2 FQGTGA. The CDR3 sequence is 16 residues long. Trimming left V 0 bases short and J 4 bases short, with 10 bases between. CDR3 DNA: TGTGCCAGCAGCTTAACGCCAGGAGCGGGGGCCAACGTCCTGACTTTC. As protein: CASSLTPGAGANVLTF. Complete variable domain (other parts from reference TRBV7-3 and TRBJ2-6): GAGVSQTPSNKVTEKGKYVELRCDPISGHTALYWYRQSLGQGPEFLIYFQGTGAADDSGLPNDRFFAVRPEGSVSTLKIQRTERGDSAVYLCASSLTPGAGANVLTFGAGSRLTVL.

As concerns this clone: Different DNA sequences within this sample yield the same CDR3. The chain couples TRBV11-2 to TRBJ1-1; perhaps TRBD1 as D (6 bases). The CDR3 loop spans 13 amino acids. In germline, CDR1 is SGHAT, CDR2 FQNNGV. Trimming cost V 3 bases and J 5 bases, with 10 bases left between them. The CDR3 DNA reads TGTGCCAGCAGCTTTGACAGGTGGACTGAAGCTTTCTTT. Its protein product is CASSFDRWTEAFF.

V and J are TRBV19 and TRBJ2-5; 7 bases fit TRBD2. Looked up from germline, CDR1 is LNHDA and CDR2 is SQIVND (reference sequence). The CDR3 has 15 amino acids. The V segment lost 5 bases and the J segment 1 base; nucleotides outside the gene matches: 7. CDR3 DNA sequence: TGTGCCAGTAGTCTTCTAGCGGAGACCCAAGAGACCCAGTACTTC. Protein: CASSLLAETQETQYF. The whole variable domain, remainder taken from reference TRBV19 and TRBJ2-5, is DGGITQSPKYLFRKEGQNVTLSCEQNLNHDAMYWYRQDPGQGLRLIYYSQIVNDFQKGDIAEGYSVSREKKESFPLTVTSAQKNPTAFYLCASSLLAETQETQYFGPGTRLLVL.

In its sample, this clone was seen once. The rearrangement uses TRBV4-1 and TRBJ2-4; unclear D gene. The germline V gene encodes CDR1 MGHRA and CDR2 YSYEKL. V was shortened by 3 bases and J by 5 bases, with 11 bases between the two germline ends. This CDR3 comprises 14 residues. The CDR3 region is CASSHSRVENIQYF. The CDR3 DNA sequence: TGCGCCAGCAGCCACTCACGGGTTGAAAACATTCAGTACTTC.

J is TRBJ2-1 and V is TRBV5-8; TRBD2 matches 10 bases. The CDR3 is 16 amino acids. CDR1 and CDR2 (germline): SGHTS, YDEGEE. Losses at the gene ends were 6 bases for V and 12 bases for J; bases not matched to a gene: 18. This chain's CDR3 is CASNQVLAGVGFGQFF. The CDR3 DNA reads as TGTGCCAGCAACCAAGTTCTAGCGGGAGTTGGGTTTGGGCAGTTCTTC.

The chain uses TRBV19 and TRBJ2-2; no clear D gene. CDR3 length: 12 amino acids. From germline, CDR1 is LNHDA and CDR2 SQIVND (reference sequence). V was cut by 8 bases and J by 4 bases, with 8 bases left in between. The CDR3 bases are TGTGCCAGTTACAGAGCCACCGGGGAGCTGTTTTTT. Amino acid sequence: CASYRATGELFF.

The chain couples TRBV30 to TRBJ1-1; D is perhaps TRBD1 (5 bases). With 7 bases removed from V and 3 bases from J, the gap between germline ends came to 15 bases. CDR1 GTSNPN and CDR2 SVGIG come from the germline V gene (reference sequence). The CDR3 covers 13 residues. The CDR3 DNA follows: TGTGCCTCTGACGGGGGTCAACACACTGAAGCTTTCTTT. This sequence encodes CASDGGQHTEAFF.

V and J are TRBV18 and TRBJ1-4; a weak D match, TRBD1 (5 bases). Germline V gene data show CDR1 as KGHSH and CDR2 as LQKENI. V gave up 4 bases and J gave up 0 bases, with 12 bases separating them. The CDR3 covers 16 residues. The CDR3 nucleotides read TGTGCCAGCTCACTGGGACTGAGCACAACTAATGAAAAACTGTTTTTT. Its translation is CASSLGLSTTNEKLFF. The complete variable domain, with remaining parts taken from reference TRBV18 and TRBJ1-4, reads NAGVMQNPRHLVRRRGQEARLRCSPMKGHSHVYWYRQLPEEGLKFMVYLQKENIIDESGMPKERFSAEFPKEGPSILRIQQVVRGDSAAYFCASSLGLSTTNEKLFFGSGTQLSVL.

V and J are TRBV27 and TRBJ1-2; 7 nucleotides align to TRBD1. This CDR3 has 13 residues. Losses at the gene ends were 8 bases for V and 5 bases for J; bases not matched to a gene: 8. Germline V lookup: CDR1 MNHEY, CDR2 SMNVEV (reference sequence). The CDR3 loop is CASGPTGNYGYTF. The CDR3 nucleotides are TGTGCCAGCGGCCCGACAGGGAATTATGGCTACACCTTC.

The chain joins TRBV14 to TRBJ1-4; TRBD1 is a possible D gene (5 bases). Germline V gene data show CDR1 as SGHDN and CDR2 as FVKESK. V was trimmed by 3 bases and J by 2 bases, leaving 13 bases between them. The CDR3 has 16 amino acids. This CDR3 reads CASSQGTFLTNEKLFF. The CDR3 nucleotides are TGTGCCAGCAGCCAGGGGACTTTTCTTACTAATGAAAAACTGTTTTTT.

This clone was recorded only once. This chain connects TRBV11-2 to TRBJ2-7; 8 nucleotides align to TRBD1. The CDR3 spans 15 residues. In germline, CDR1 is SGHAT, CDR2 FQNNGV. V lost 6 bases and J lost 4; bases outside the gene matches: 11. The DNA of the CDR3 is TGTGCCAGCAGTCGAGGGACAGGAGGAGGTTACGAGCAGTACTTC. Protein product: CASSRGTGGGYEQYF. Full variable domain (rest looked up from reference TRBV11-2 and TRBJ2-7): EAGVAQSPRYKIIEKRQSVAFWCNPISGHATLYWYQQILGQGPKLLIQFQNNGVVDDSQLPKDRFSAERLKGVDSTLKIQPAKLEDSAVYLCASSRGTGGGYEQYFGPGTRLTVT.

The chain is built from TRBV27 and TRBJ2-1, with 7 bases fitting TRBD2. Germline V gives CDR1 MNHEY, CDR2 SMNVEV (reference sequence). This CDR3 is built from 15 residues. V gave up 5 bases and J gave up 4 bases; unmatched junction bases: 8. The CDR3 bases are TGTGCCAGCAGTAAACTAGCGACTACTTACAATGAGCAGTTCTTC. It encodes CASSKLATTYNEQFF.

This chain connects TRBV6-6 to TRBJ2-3, with 10 bases fitting TRBD1. V shed 4 bases and J 5 bases; nucleotides not matched to a gene: 6. Germline-derived CDR1 and CDR2 are MNHNY and SVGAGI (reference sequence). The CDR3 has 15 amino acids. CDR3 in DNA: TGTGCCAGCAGTTCCCGAGACAGGGGGCAAGATACGCAGTATTTT. Translating it yields CASSSRDRGQDTQYF.

This clone has just a few counts. The chain uses TRBV6-5 and TRBJ1-5, with D unresolved. V was shortened by 6 bases and J by 0 bases, with 6 bases between the two germline ends. Germline values: CDR1 MNHEY, CDR2 SVGAGI. The CDR3 runs 13 residues. This CDR3 reads CASSSSSNQPQHF. The CDR3 DNA reads TGTGCCAGCAGCTCAAGTAGCAATCAGCCCCAGCATTTT.

In its sample, this clone was seen once. The V call is TRBV5-5, the J call TRBJ2-7; 8 bases are shared with TRBD1. This CDR3 is built from 16 residues. The J segment lost 3 bases and the V segment lost 4 bases, leaving 12 bases of the junction unmatched. The V gene's germline CDR1 is SGHKS and CDR2 YYEKEE (reference sequence). The CDR3 DNA reads TGTGCCAGCAGCCCGGACGGGACAGGCGCTTACTACGAGCAGTACTTC. Protein product: CASSPDGTGAYYEQYF.

The chain is built from TRBV7-2 and TRBJ2-3, with D possibly matching TRBD2 (5 bases). The ends were cut back, 2 bases at V and 5 bases at J, with 11 bases in the middle. Germline-derived CDR1 and CDR2 are SGHTA and FQGNSA. The CDR3 consists of 14 residues. The CDR3 DNA reads as TGTGCCAGCAGCTTACAGAGCGGAAGAGATACGCAGTATTTT. Protein: CASSLQSGRDTQYF.

The rearrangement links TRBV28 to TRBJ2-1, with no clear D. The V end was cut by 3 bases, the J end by 2 bases, with 14 bases between. Germline lookup yields CDR1 MDHEN and CDR2 SYDVKM. The CDR3 runs 16 residues. CDR3 nucleotides: TGTGCCAGCAGTTTCGGCGGAAAAGGGCCCTACAATGAGCAGTTCTTC. It translates to CASSFGGKGPYNEQFF.

J is TRBJ2-1 and V is TRBV5-1; D gene unclear. Germline V gives CDR1 SGHRS, CDR2 YFSETQ. The CDR3 has 13 amino acids. V shed 0 bases and J shed 6 bases, with 7 bases lying between them. CDR3 bases: TGCGCCAGCAGCTTGGAAGGCGGCAATGAGCAGTTCTTC. This encodes CASSLEGGNEQFF.

The chain carries TRBV4-1 and TRBJ2-1; either TRBD1 or TRBD2 may supply D (7 bases each). Trimming pared 6 bases from V and 4 bases from J, leaving 16 bases between. The CDR3 has 15 residues. In germline, CDR1 is MGHRA, CDR2 YSYEKL. The CDR3 nucleotides read TGCGCCAGCAGACGAGCGGGACAGCTTTACAATGAGCAGTTCTTC. Residues: CASRRAGQLYNEQFF.

This chain links TRBV6-5 with TRBJ1-1; 7 bases line up with TRBD1. CDR1 is MNHEY, CDR2 SVGAGI, per germline. The CDR3 loop spans 15 amino acids. Unmatched junction bases numbered 11, after V lost 6 bases and J lost 4 bases. CDR3 in DNA: TGTGCCAGCAGCCCATACAAGACAGGGATCACTGAAGCTTTCTTT. Protein sequence: CASSPYKTGITEAFF.